This T cell receptor beta chain was documented in a study of beta chain features in type 1 diabetes (dated by TCRdb to 2016 to 2019). As for the study more broadly: Mean age, gender distribution, total cell number and subset yield were not different between patients and healthy donors. Naive and central memory subsets were obtained from all 30 or so donors, but regulatory and stem cell-like memory subsets were isolated from only 8 patients and about 8 healthy donors. The study compared the TCRB repertoires of sorted circulating CD4+ T cell subsets in recently diagnosed type 1 diabetes patients with those in matched healthy donors. A total of about 100 million sorted cells were examined across all samples, and RNA yield correlated strongly with the number of cells per subset. General study outcomes and caveats: Only small numbers of individuals were included in the HLA sub-analyses, which left unresolved whether HLA type had any influence on TCRB rearrangement. Shorter templates might have been favored by PCR, but patient and control samples were amplified and corrected together, so both groups would have been affected equally by any skew. Type 1 diabetes patients showed a moderate but significant shortening of TCRB CDR3 length in all four CD4+ subsets. Because cDNA rather than genomic DNA was sequenced, highly expressing activated cells could have been over-represented, although no difference in activation and CD3 levels was found between groups. At VDJ recombination sites, type 1 diabetes patients had fewer insertions and more deleted nucleotides, which implies abnormalities in thymic rearrangement. The naive, central memory and regulatory TCRB repertoires appeared to resemble one another more closely among patients than among healthy donors.

From the germline V gene, CDR1 is SGHRS and CDR2 is YFSETQ. After removal of 5 bases from V and 12 bases from J, the junction retains 16 bases not matched to a gene. Including the terminal cysteine and phenylalanine, the CDR3 comprises 15 residues. Of the read, only the CDR3 DNA is kept; its 45 bases are in frame from base 1. There are a few counts of this clone. There is no known antigen for this receptor. Qualities for individual bases were not recorded, and no much larger clone is one base off. The entire isolated RNA was reverse transcribed using the High Capacity cDNA Reverse Transcription Kit, and thus expressed TCRB transcripts were sequenced. Deep immunoSEQ sequencing was applied to naive, central memory and regulatory T cell samples, giving an average of roughly 3.5 million total reads per sample. After sorted cells were lysed in RLT buffer, RNA was extracted with DNase-treated RNeasy Micro or Mini kits, with the choice depending on cell number. Each cell subset was processed on its own to prevent cross-contamination, while patient and healthy donor samples were processed together. The immunoSEQ multiplex PCR was used to amplify TCRB sequences from cDNA, generating 87-bp fragments that spanned the CDR3 region. Sequencing of the amplicons was performed on the Illumina HiSeq platform. Per the source publication's procedure: PCR bias was computationally corrected using synthetic template baselines, reads within Hamming distance 2 were collapsed, and singletons that could not be merged were discarded. Reads were aligned against IMGT to assign V, D and J genes, CDR3 length and insertions or deletions at six rearrangement sites. Clonotype counts were normalized to sorted cell number within each subset before computing true diversity and Gini coefficients with the tcR R package. The overlap coefficient, calculated on TCRB nucleotide sequences, was used to measure repertoire sharing. TCRdb took this table from immuneACCESS and kept in-frame rearrangements with V and J called. Such tables lack part of the clones; where checked against another copy, unresolved V genes explain under half of the gap, and the rest is unexplained. For V, J and clone size, that table is used; D and trimming come from the DNA. In this sample the table shows 150,000 to 200,000 clones, around 9.7% of which occur a single time. 0.7% of the sample rests with the top ten.

Each donor gave one peripheral blood draw, averaging approximately 120 mL, which was collected into heparinised tubes. A BD FACSAria II and a panel including CD45RO, CCR7, CD25, CD127, CD95 and CD27 were used to sort naive, central memory, regulatory and stem cell-like memory CD4+ T cells. Every sorted population had a purity above 95%. Right away, PBMCs were isolated by Lymphoprep density gradient centrifugation and were stained directly, with no culture step. So that batch effects would be minimized, each experiment stained and sorted samples in pairs, pairing one healthy donor with one patient. This TCR derives from a woman aged 25 to 39 with type 1 diabetes. The rearranged chain carries TRBV5-1 and TRBJ2-1, with 8 bases matching TRBD2. The sample consisted of central memory CD4+ T cells from blood. In nucleotide form, the sequence is TGCGCCAGCAGTTTTAGCGGGGCCTCCGTAAGGGGGCAGTTCTTC. Its amino acids are CASSFSGASVRGQFF.